These 25 T cell receptor beta chains were sequenced from one sample in a study of shared clonotypes between healthy human individuals. TCRdb's copy holds only in-frame clones and misses some; the assay was immunoSEQ multiplex PCR. The table shows fewer than 400,000 clones, with about 74% occurring only once. Source material: memory CD4+ T cells sorted from blood. Described subset: CD45RA-negative fraction. The receptors shown here come from a man aged 30-40 years in good health.

This chain uses TRBV10-3 with TRBJ1-3; tentative D call: TRBD1 (5 bases). The CDR3 has 16 amino acids. The germline V gene encodes CDR1 ENHRY and CDR2 SYGVKD. The V gene lost 3 bases and the J gene lost 0 bases, with 12 bases spanning the gap. For the CDR3, the DNA is TGTGCCATCAGTGAAGGGGCGTCAGGCTCTGGAAACACCATATATTTT. Translating it yields CAISEGASGSGNTIYF.

The gene calls are TRBV5-6 and TRBJ2-3; D remains ambiguous. CDR1 and CDR2 (germline): SGHDT, YYEEEE. The CDR3 is made up of 12 amino acids. V lost 5 bases to trimming and J lost 4 bases, with 8 bases between them. This CDR3 reads CASRGWADTQYF. The CDR3 DNA sequence: TGTGCCAGCAGGGGGTGGGCAGATACGCAGTATTTT.

J is TRBJ2-4 and V is TRBV5-4; D gene unclear. The V and J ends lost 0 bases and 2 bases respectively, with 6 bases between them. The germline CDR1 and CDR2 sequences are SGHNT and YYREEE (reference sequence). The CDR3 is 14 residues long. CDR3 in amino acids: CASSLAGSKNIQYF. The CDR3 DNA reads as TGTGCCAGCAGCTTGGCTGGCTCCAAAAACATTCAGTACTTC.

This sequence joins TRBV30 and TRBJ2-1, with D perhaps matching TRBD2 (6 bases). Deletions cut 0 bases from V and 7 bases from J, with 16 bases between. The V gene's germline CDR1 is GTSNPN and CDR2 SVGIG (reference sequence). CDR3 length: 15 residues. CDR3 loop: CAWSVRGTGGNEQFF. CDR3 nucleotides: TGTGCCTGGAGTGTACGGGGGACGGGTGGGAATGAGCAGTTCTTC.

This rearrangement joins TRBV7-9 to TRBJ2-7; D is uncertain. CDR1 and CDR2 from the germline V gene are SEHNR and FQNEAQ (reference sequence). CDR3 length: 14 residues. Trimming left V 3 bases short and J 0 bases short, with 9 bases between. DNA for the CDR3: TGTGCCAGCAGCTTTAGTAGCCACTCCTACGAGCAGTACTTC. It yields the protein CASSFSSHSYEQYF.

This clone was recorded once. This chain uses TRBV25-1 with TRBJ2-1; 10 nucleotides line up with TRBD1. The J segment lost 0 bases and the V segment lost 7 bases, leaving 12 bases of the junction unmatched. This CDR3 has 18 residues. The germline V gene encodes CDR1 MGHDK and CDR2 SYGVNS. CDR3 loop: CASNPAQGQGNSYNEQFF. The CDR3 region has the DNA TGTGCCAGCAATCCCGCACAGGGACAGGGGAACTCCTACAATGAGCAGTTCTTC.

CDR3 sequence (DNA): TGCAGCGTTGGAAGGGCAGGGCGGAATCCCTATGGCTACACCTTC. Translating it yields CSVGRAGRNPYGYTF. This chain joins TRBV29-1 and TRBJ1-2; D might be TRBD1 (5 bases). V lost 4 bases and J 4 bases, leaving 19 bases between the germline ends. The V gene's germline CDR1 is SQVTM and CDR2 ANQGSEA. The CDR3 length is 15 residues.

This sequence joins TRBV6-6 and TRBJ1-1; D is ambiguous. Looked up from germline, CDR1 is MNHNY and CDR2 is SVGAGI (reference sequence). V was clipped by 0 bases and J by 7 bases, with 9 bases between them. This CDR3 spans 13 amino acids. The CDR3 coding sequence is TGTGCCAGCAGTTACTCGGGAAGCAATGAAGCTTTCTTT. This gives the protein CASSYSGSNEAFF.

Remarks on this clone: The junction shows a germline mismatch at one end, possibly a read error. The CDR3 region has the DNA TGTGCCAGCACCTTGGACAGTAGAAATGAAAAACTGTTTTTT. Amino acids: CASTLDSRNEKLFF. The V and J genes are TRBV5-4 and TRBJ1-4; possibly TRBD1 for D (6 bases). This CDR3 is 14 amino acids long. Germline CDR1 SGHNT, CDR2 YYREEE (reference sequence).

V gene TRBV6-1 combines with J gene TRBJ1-3, with D uncertain. This CDR3 has 14 residues. CDR1 and CDR2 (germline): MNHNS, SASEGT. V lost 5 bases and J lost 4, with 12 bases in between. Here the CDR3 reads CASSPRLGGNTIYF. DNA for the CDR3: TGTGCCAGCAGTCCTCGACTGGGGGGAAACACCATATATTTT.

Concerning this clone itself: The sample holds other DNA sequences that translate to the same CDR3. This chain uses TRBV19 with TRBJ2-6; D gene uncertain. Germline lookup yields CDR1 LNHDA and CDR2 SQIVND (reference sequence). The V end was cut by 9 bases, the J end by 0 bases, with 3 bases between. The CDR3 runs 12 residues. The CDR3 DNA reads as TGTGCCAGCAGCTCTGGGGCCAACGTCCTGACTTTC. It codes for CASSSGANVLTF.

This rearrangement joins TRBV29-1 to TRBJ2-5, with 7 bases matching TRBD1. Germline trimming cut 6 bases from V and 3 bases from J; bases unmatched to any gene: 10. Germline CDR1 reads SQVTM; CDR2 reads ANQGSEA. The CDR3 contains 14 residues. CDR3 DNA sequence: TGCAGCGTCTCTGTTGAGGGACAGAAAGAGACCCAGTACTTC. It yields the protein CSVSVEGQKETQYF.

The chain employs TRBV2 and TRBJ2-1; TRBD2 aligns across 11 bases. Trimming cost V 9 bases and J 4 bases; bases outside gene matches: 14. The CDR3 totals 17 residues. CDR1 is SNHLY and CDR2 is FYNNEI in the germline V gene. Here the CDR3 reads CARTGTSGPRGYNEQFF. The CDR3 DNA is TGTGCCAGGACCGGGACTAGCGGACCCCGTGGATACAATGAGCAGTTCTTC.

The chain employs TRBV29-1 and TRBJ2-5; 10 bases fit TRBD1. V was clipped by 6 bases and J by 0 bases; unmatched bases: 7. The CDR3 loop spans 15 amino acids. CDR1 and CDR2 (germline): SQVTM, ANQGSEA. The CDR3 reads CSVKKGQGYQETQYF. The CDR3 bases are TGCAGCGTCAAGAAGGGACAGGGGTACCAAGAGACCCAGTACTTC.

J is TRBJ1-5 and V is TRBV23-1; D is ambiguous. TRBV23-1 is filed as an ORF, its function uncertain. Trimming stripped 4 bases from V and 7 bases from J, with 17 bases between. This CDR3 contains 15 residues. Written as DNA, the CDR3 is TGCGCCAGCAGTCTCCTTGAGAGCAGCATACAGCCCCAGCATTTT. Amino acid sequence: CASSLLESSIQPQHF.

The chain employs TRBV11-2 and TRBJ2-1; 8 positions match TRBD2. V gave up 4 bases and J gave up 5 bases; unmatched junction bases: 10. The V gene's germline CDR1 is SGHAT and CDR2 FQNNGV. This CDR3 region has 16 residues. The CDR3 reads CASSSLSGSKHNEQFF. The CDR3 bases are TGTGCCAGCAGCTCCCTGAGCGGGAGTAAGCACAATGAGCAGTTCTTC. Complete variable domain (other parts from reference TRBV11-2 and TRBJ2-1): EAGVAQSPRYKIIEKRQSVAFWCNPISGHATLYWYQQILGQGPKLLIQFQNNGVVDDSQLPKDRFSAERLKGVDSTLKIQPAKLEDSAVYLCASSSLSGSKHNEQFFGPGTRLTVL.

The J gene is TRBJ2-2, the V gene TRBV28; 13 bases agree with TRBD2. Trimming took 2 bases from V and 6 from J; bases not matched to a gene: 9. The V gene's germline CDR1 is MDHEN and CDR2 SYDVKM. The CDR3 extends over 18 amino acids. The CDR3 here is CASSLRGLAGLVAGELFF. As DNA, the CDR3 is TGTGCCAGCAGTTTAAGGGGACTAGCGGGATTAGTGGCCGGGGAGCTGTTTTTT.

The rearrangement uses TRBV7-8 and TRBJ1-2; D is possibly TRBD1 (6 bases). Trimming stripped 1 base from V and 5 bases from J, with 11 bases between. The CDR3 is 14 amino acids. Germline V gene sequence: CDR1 SGHVS, CDR2 FQNEAQ. Written as DNA, the CDR3 is TGTGCCAGCAGCTTAGACAGGGATATGTATGGCTACACCTTC. Its translation is CASSLDRDMYGYTF.

This clone turned up a few times. The CDR3 loop is CASSLDRVGSQPQHF. CDR3 nucleotide sequence: TGTGCCAGCAGCTTAGACAGGGTGGGAAGTCAGCCCCAGCATTTT. The rearrangement joins TRBV7-2 to TRBJ1-5; tentative D call: TRBD1 (6 bases). This CDR3 comprises 15 residues. V lost 1 base to trimming and J lost 6 bases, with 13 bases between them. Germline CDR1 and CDR2: SGHTA and FQGNSA.

The gene calls are TRBV7-9 and TRBJ1-2; possible D gene TRBD1, 5 bases. Trimming stripped 5 bases from V and 5 bases from J, with 21 bases between. The CDR3 has 16 amino acids. The germline CDR1 and CDR2 sequences are SEHNR and FQNEAQ (reference sequence). The CDR3 spells CASSPPNPRGWYGYTF. CDR3 DNA sequence: TGTGCCAGCAGCCCTCCTAACCCGAGGGGATGGTATGGCTACACCTTC.

V is TRBV11-3 and J is TRBJ2-2; D unresolved. Trimming took 7 bases from V and 3 from J, leaving 6 bases between them. The CDR3 runs to 12 residues. The germline gives CDR1 SGHNT, CDR2 YENEEA. CDR3 DNA sequence: TGTGCCAGCAATGGTTACACCGGGGAGCTGTTTTTT. It yields the protein CASNGYTGELFF.

This chain uses TRBV5-6 with TRBJ2-5, with TRBD2 matching 7 bases. The CDR3 extends over 13 amino acids. J was trimmed by 3 bases and V by 3 bases; bases with no gene match: 2. Germline values: CDR1 SGHDT, CDR2 YYEEEE. DNA of the CDR3: TGTGCCAGCAGCTGGGACTATGAAGAGACCCAGTACTTC. Amino acid sequence: CASSWDYEETQYF.

V usage is TRBV6-1 and J usage is TRBJ2-1; a possible D gene is TRBD2 (5 bases). CDR1 and CDR2 from the germline V gene are MNHNS and SASEGT. The CDR3 extends over 13 amino acids. The V and J ends lost 3 bases and 8 bases respectively, with 11 bases between them. The DNA of the CDR3 is TGTGCCAGCAGTGACGGACTCCCTCATGAGCAGTTCTTC. It translates to CASSDGLPHEQFF.

This chain uses TRBV7-2 with TRBJ2-7, with D tentatively TRBD1 (6 bases). Germline V gene sequence: CDR1 SGHTA, CDR2 FQGNSA. CDR3 length: 13 residues. Trimming took 6 bases from V and 2 from J, leaving 11 bases between them. The CDR3 DNA reads as TGTGCCAGCAGTACGACAGGTCCCTACGAGCAGTACTTC. Encoded protein: CASSTTGPYEQYF.

The J gene is TRBJ2-1, the V gene TRBV6-4, with D possibly being TRBD2 (6 bases). The CDR3 consists of 12 residues. CDR1 and CDR2 from the germline V gene are MRHNA and SNTAGT. Trimming shortened V by 3 bases and J by 10 bases, and 10 bases separated the two germline ends. Here the CDR3 reads CASSELAGEQFF. In DNA, the CDR3 is TGTGCCAGCAGTGAACTAGCCGGAGAGCAGTTCTTC.